This T cell receptor beta chain was obtained from a study of CD8+ T cells in alopecia areata. Findings and limits, study-wide: Scalp samples also yield sequences from resident alphabeta T cells of normal skin.

Sequencing relied on a cDNA template that was reverse transcribed from extracted RNA. TCRdb keeps only in-frame clones here, not all; method: immunoSEQ multiplex PCR. Of almost 250,000 clones listed, around 67% were seen once; the top ten hold around 1.2%. As for this clone: Its antigen is as yet unknown.

This clonotype was sampled from a human donor with alopecia areata. Source: CD4+ T cells sorted from blood, taken at week 0.

The CDR3 DNA reads TGTGCCTGGAGTATTGGCAACACAGGATCTTACTCCTACGAGCAGTACTTC. Residues: CAWSIGNTGSYSYEQYF. The V gene is TRBV30, the J gene TRBJ2-7; maybe TRBD1 (5 bases). V lost 2 bases to trimming and J lost 0 bases, with 20 bases between them. The CDR3 totals 17 residues. CDR1 and CDR2 (germline): GTSNPN, SVGIG (reference sequence). Drawing the rest from reference TRBV30 and TRBJ2-7, the complete variable domain is SQTIHQWPATLVQPVGSPLSLECTVEGTSNPNLYWYRQAAGRGLQLLFYSVGIGQISSEVPQNLSASRPQDRQFILSSKKLLLSDSGFYLCAWSIGNTGSYSYEQYFGPGTRLTVT.